This T cell receptor beta chain was retrieved from a study of identical twins. TCRdb recomputed calls from the 5' RACE reads with MiXCR, one row per CDR3 protein. The table records hundreds of thousands of distinct CDR3 sequences, more than 6.5% of them present only once. These data also formed part of another study, on yellow fever vaccine responses in identical twins.

The receptor comes from a woman aged 18-35 years in good health. Sequences were obtained from PBMCs.

The CDR3 DNA follows: TGCGCCAGCAGCTCTACAGGGATCCGGGAGACCCAGTACTTC. It is translated as CASSSTGIRETQYF. This chain links TRBV5-1 with TRBJ2-5; D may be TRBD1 (6 bases). Germline loops: CDR1 SGHRS, CDR2 YFSETQ. The CDR3 has 14 residues. The V end lost 3 bases, the J end lost 5 bases, and 14 bases lay between the germline ends.